This T cell receptor beta chain derives from a study of T cells in narcolepsy. With regard to this clone: Its matching antigen is unknown.

Germline V CDR1 and CDR2: WSHSY, SAAADI. CDR3 length: 17 amino acids. TCRdb keeps only in-frame clones here, not all; method: immunoSEQ multiplex PCR. The sample yields under 20,000 clones, more than 75% seen once. Study-wide findings and caveats: Autoreactive HCRT-specific and TRIB2-specific clonotypes were marked in same-patient CSF-versus-blood CD4+ comparisons. Blood of same and different patients, but not healthy controls, reportedly held recurring autoreactive clonotypes. In some patient and control memory CD4+ samples, autoreactive clones were absent.

The chain employs TRBV10-2 and TRBJ2-5; TRBD1 aligns across 12 bases. The J call may be wrong; the DNA end is better matched by TRBJ2-7. The specimen was memory (CD45RA-) CD4+ T cells from blood. This TCR derives from a human donor in good health. Here the CDR3 reads CASSERAGQGARYEQYF. The CDR3 nucleotides are TGCGCCAGCAGTGAGAGGGCGGGACAGGGGGCGCGTTACGAGCAGTACTTC.